Each of the 24 T cell receptor beta chains below was sequenced from the same sample in a study of CD8 T cells in Susac syndrome. An input of roughly 0.5 to 1 ug of RNA was subjected to reverse transcription using random hexamers. TCRdb re-derived calls from the immunoSEQ multiplex PCR reads in MiXCR, one entry per CDR3 protein. The sample records over 150,000 distinct CDR3 sequences, over 90% being singletons. The material sequenced was CD4+ T cells from PBMCs. These receptors were collected from a human donor with Susac syndrome.

This clonotype came up once. This chain joins TRBV18 and TRBJ1-6; TRBD1 aligns across 8 bases. Germline V CDR1 and CDR2: KGHSH, LQKENI. J gave up 7 bases and V 1 base, and 3 bases lay outside the gene matches. This CDR3 is 15 amino acids long. The CDR3 DNA reads as TGTGCCAGCTCACCACGGACAGGGAAGAATTCACCCCTCCACTTT. Translated: CASSPRTGKNSPLHF.

The chain carries TRBV7-2 and TRBJ1-1; D is unresolved. CDR1 and CDR2 from the germline V gene are SGHTA and FQGNSA. V was trimmed by 5 bases and J by 2 bases, leaving 12 bases between them. The CDR3 is made up of 14 amino acids. CDR3 DNA: TGTGCCAGCAGCCCCGGTTGGACTAACACTGAAGCTTTCTTT. It codes for CASSPGWTNTEAFF.

The chain uses TRBV7-2 and TRBJ1-1, with D perhaps matching TRBD1 (6 bases). CDR3 length: 15 amino acids. V was trimmed by 5 bases and J by 1 base, leaving 14 bases between them. CDR1 is SGHTA, CDR2 FQGNSA, per germline. CDR3 residues: CASSAWGGANTEAFF. The CDR3 coding sequence is TGTGCCAGCAGCGCCTGGGGGGGGGCGAACACTGAAGCTTTCTTT. Looking up the rest from reference TRBV7-2 and TRBJ1-1 gives the full variable domain: GAGVSQSPSNKVTEKGKDVELRCDPISGHTALYWYRQSLGQGLEFLIYFQGNSAPDKSGLPSDRFSAERTGGSVSTLTIQRTQQEDSAVYLCASSAWGGANTEAFFGQGTRLTVV.

V and J are TRBV29-1 and TRBJ1-1; D gene unclear. The CDR3 spans 13 residues. The germline CDR1 and CDR2 sequences are SQVTM and ANQGSEA. With 6 bases removed from V and 2 bases from J, the gap between germline ends came to 13 bases. The CDR3 DNA reads TGCAGCGTCGTCGGGTCCCAAAACACTGAAGCTTTCTTT. This codes for CSVVGSQNTEAFF. The full variable domain, its missing parts supplied by reference TRBV29-1 and TRBJ1-1, is SAVISQKPSRDICQRGTSLTIQCQVDSQVTMMFWYRQQPGQSLTLIATANQGSEATYESGFVIDKFPISRPNLTFSTLTVSNMSPEDSSIYLCSVVGSQNTEAFFGQGTRLTVV.

Regarding this clonotype: The junction departs from the called germline gene at one end, perhaps through a read error. The chain combines TRBV15 with TRBJ1-3, with D maybe TRBD1 (5 bases). This CDR3 region has 13 residues. In germline, CDR1 is LNHNV, CDR2 YYDKDF (reference sequence). The CDR3 DNA is TGTGCCGCCAGTCGGGGGGCTGGAAACACCATATATTTT. Its translation is CAASRGAGNTIYF.

The gene calls are TRBV29-1 and TRBJ1-5; D is uncertain. With 4 bases removed from V and 3 bases from J, the gap between germline ends came to 10 bases. The V gene's germline CDR1 is SQVTM and CDR2 ANQGSEA. This CDR3 has 13 amino acids. The CDR3 coding sequence is TGCAGCGTTGTGGTGGGAAACAATCAGCCCCAGCATTTT. Protein: CSVVVGNNQPQHF.

The chain employs TRBV19 and TRBJ1-4; possible D gene TRBD1, 6 bases. Trimming removed 8 bases from V and 6 bases from J, with 10 bases in between. The CDR3 has 12 residues. The germline CDR1 and CDR2 sequences are LNHDA and SQIVND (reference sequence). CDR3 sequence reads: CASSGQHEKLFF. Written as DNA, the CDR3 is TGTGCCAGTTCTGGACAGCATGAAAAACTGTTTTTT.

The genes are TRBV3-1 and TRBJ2-7, with 11 bases that match TRBD2. Unmatched junction bases numbered 9, after V lost 4 bases and J lost 7 bases. The CDR3 extends over 15 amino acids. Looked up from germline, CDR1 is LGHDT and CDR2 is YNNKEL (reference sequence). In nucleotides, the CDR3 is TGTGCCAGCAGCCTAACTAGCGGGAGAGGGGGAGAGCAGTACTTC. It encodes CASSLTSGRGGEQYF.

This chain uses TRBV30 with TRBJ2-1; D is perhaps TRBD2 (5 bases). Between the trimmed V and J ends, which lost 2 bases and 3 bases, there was a span of 11 bases. Germline CDR1 reads GTSNPN; CDR2 reads SVGIG (reference sequence). This CDR3 has 14 residues. The CDR3 loop reads CAWSPRTFYNEQFF. CDR3 DNA sequence: TGTGCCTGGAGTCCGAGGACTTTCTACAATGAGCAGTTCTTC.

The V and J genes are TRBV6-5 and TRBJ2-3; D call uncertain. V was clipped by 0 bases and J by 4 bases, with 14 bases between them. CDR3 size: 16 residues. The germline CDR1 and CDR2 sequences are MNHEY and SVGAGI. The CDR3 loop reads CASSYSRTLTPDTQYF. Written as DNA, the CDR3 is TGTGCCAGCAGTTACTCGAGAACTTTAACCCCAGATACGCAGTATTTT.

V is TRBV7-2 and J is TRBJ2-1, with D unresolved. CDR3 length: 12 amino acids. V was shortened by 3 bases and J by 6 bases, with 6 bases between the two germline ends. Germline CDR1 SGHTA, CDR2 FQGNSA. DNA for the CDR3: TGTGCCAGCAGCTTCTTTATCAATGAGCAGTTCTTC. Its translation is CASSFFINEQFF.

The rearrangement joins TRBV20-1 to TRBJ2-7; tentative D call: TRBD2 (5 bases). Trimming shortened V by 5 bases and J by 6 bases, and 11 bases separated the two germline ends. Looked up from germline, CDR1 is DFQATT and CDR2 is SNEGSKA (reference sequence). CDR3 length: 11 residues. The CDR3 nucleotides read TGCAGTGCTCCACTAGTCCTCGAGCAGTACTTC. Amino acid sequence: CSAPLVLEQYF.

J is TRBJ2-1 and V is TRBV20-1, with 8 positions matching TRBD2. Germline assignment: CDR1 DFQATT and CDR2 SNEGSKA (reference sequence). The trim removed 0 bases at V and 8 bases at J, leaving 3 bases unmatched. This CDR3 has 13 amino acids. The CDR3 region has the DNA TGCAGTGCTAGAGATCGGGGGGGCTATGAGCAGTTCTTC. This encodes CSARDRGGYEQFF.

CDR3: CASSLVTSGGSYNEQFF. DNA of the CDR3: TGTGCCAGCAGCTTGGTAACTAGCGGGGGGTCGTACAATGAGCAGTTCTTC. The rearrangement links TRBV5-6 to TRBJ2-1; 12 bases are a match to TRBD2. The CDR3 runs 17 residues. Germline CDR1 reads SGHDT; CDR2 reads YYEEEE. The J segment lost 4 bases and the V segment lost 0 bases, leaving 5 bases of the junction unmatched.

The J gene is TRBJ1-5, the V gene TRBV20-1; no firm D call. The length of the CDR3 is 13 residues. V shed 5 bases and J shed 1 base, with 9 bases lying between them. Germline CDR1 DFQATT, CDR2 SNEGSKA (reference sequence). CDR3 sequence reads: CSASSRSNQPQHF. As DNA, the CDR3 is TGCAGTGCTTCCAGTAGGAGCAATCAGCCCCAGCATTTT.

The chain couples TRBV5-1 to TRBJ1-5, with unresolved D. Germline V gene lookup returns CDR1 SGHRS and CDR2 YFSETQ. There are 15 residues in the CDR3. V dropped 0 bases and J dropped 1 base, with 8 bases sitting between them. The CDR3 DNA follows: TGCGCCAGCAGCTTGGATGGGATGAGCAATCAGCCCCAGCATTTT. This translates into CASSLDGMSNQPQHF.

The chain is built from TRBV20-1 and TRBJ2-5; weak D call: TRBD2 (5 bases). There are 15 residues in the CDR3. V was shortened by 3 bases and J by 2 bases, with 16 bases between the two germline ends. CDR1 is DFQATT, CDR2 SNEGSKA, per germline (reference sequence). The CDR3 here is CSARIFRSGQETQYF. CDR3 coding DNA: TGCAGTGCTAGGATCTTTCGAAGCGGACAAGAGACCCAGTACTTC.

The CDR3 DNA follows: TGTGCCAGCAGCCAATTGTTCGGGGGAAGGACTGAAGCTTTCTTT. Protein sequence: CASSQLFGGRTEAFF. The V and J genes are TRBV3-1 and TRBJ1-1, with a weak D call TRBD1 (5 bases). The CDR3 runs to 15 residues. V was clipped by 2 bases and J by 5 bases, with 15 bases between them. The germline gives CDR1 LGHDT, CDR2 YNNKEL (reference sequence). Full variable domain (missing parts from reference TRBV3-1 and TRBJ1-1): DTAVSQTPKYLVTQMGNDKSIKCEQNLGHDTMYWYKQDSKKFLKIMFSYNNKELIINETVPNRFSPKSPDKAHLNLHINSLELGDSAVYFCASSQLFGGRTEAFFGQGTRLTVV.

This chain links TRBV3-1 with TRBJ2-3; a weak D match, TRBD2 (5 bases). CDR1 and CDR2 (germline): LGHDT, YNNKEL (reference sequence). V lost 2 bases and J lost 4, with 10 bases in between. The CDR3 is 14 residues long. In nucleotides, the CDR3 is TGTGCCAGCAGCCAAACGGGGAGCGCAGATACGCAGTATTTT. This encodes CASSQTGSADTQYF.

The chain recombines TRBV7-9 with TRBJ1-6; no clear D. The germline CDR1 and CDR2 sequences are SEHNR and FQNEAQ (reference sequence). Trimming shortened V by 3 bases and J by 0 bases, and 9 bases separated the two germline ends. The CDR3 is 16 residues long. The CDR3 region has the DNA TGTGCCAGCAGCTTGGACTTGAGCTCCTATAATTCACCCCTCCACTTT. It yields the protein CASSLDLSSYNSPLHF.

This chain links TRBV29-1 with TRBJ2-5; TRBD2 matches at 13 bases. The length of the CDR3 is 16 residues. Per the germline V gene, CDR1 is SQVTM and CDR2 is ANQGSEA. The trim removed 6 bases at V and 5 bases at J, leaving 12 bases unmatched. CDR3 DNA sequence: TGCAGCGTGGAACCTCAACTAGCGGGGGGGATGGAGACCCAGTACTTC. Translating it yields CSVEPQLAGGMETQYF.

The rearrangement links TRBV20-1 to TRBJ2-5; a possible D gene is TRBD2 (7 bases). V gave up 4 bases and J gave up 4 bases, with 13 bases separating them. Germline loops: CDR1 DFQATT, CDR2 SNEGSKA (reference sequence). The CDR3 has 13 amino acids. The CDR3, as DNA: TGCAGTGCTAAGGGGGGGTTGGGAGAGACCCAGTACTTC. This sequence encodes CSAKGGLGETQYF.

The V gene is TRBV23-1, the J gene TRBJ2-5; 10 bases match TRBD2. TRBV23-1 is flagged as an ORF with uncertain function. This CDR3 contains 15 residues. The V segment lost 2 bases and the J segment 7 bases; nucleotides outside the gene matches: 7. CDR3 loop: CASSQGVAGGGTQYF. CDR3 sequence (DNA): TGCGCCAGCAGTCAAGGGGTAGCGGGAGGAGGGACCCAGTACTTC.

The rearrangement joins TRBV30 to TRBJ1-5; D is possibly TRBD1 (5 bases). The CDR3 spans 13 residues. Per the germline V gene, CDR1 is GTSNPN and CDR2 is SVGIG (reference sequence). V gave up 5 bases and J gave up 7 bases, with 15 bases separating them. The CDR3 protein is CAWATQGIQPQHF. The CDR3 DNA follows: TGTGCCTGGGCCACCCAGGGTATCCAGCCCCAGCATTTT.